This T cell receptor (beta chain) was captured in a study of blood T cell repertoires in COVID-19. Whole-study context: There were acute and convalescent COVID-19 samples, and they came from the United States, Italy and Spain. PBMCs, B-cell-depleted T cells, or T cells provided the cDNA or gDNA that made up the material.

Authors' data handling: By means of reference gene primer amplification, nucleated cell counts were estimated. The repertoire was sequenced with immunoSEQ multiplex PCR; TCRdb's copy has only in-frame clones and lacks some. V and J calls and clone size follow that table, whereas D and trimming were derived from the DNA. The profile shows tens of thousands of clones, approximately 90% of them singletons. This CDR3 is 13 amino acids long. Trimming stripped 5 bases from V and 9 bases from J, with 14 bases between. Germline assignment: CDR1 SGHTA and CDR2 FQGTGA. Sequencing was done on a sample of peripheral blood. The chain is built from TRBV7-3 and TRBJ2-1; tentatively, D is TRBD1 (6 bases). This clonotype originated in a human donor in a cohort sampled during active COVID-19. The CDR3 reads CASSTRGLSEQFF. The CDR3 coding sequence is TGTGCCAGCAGCACTAGGGGGTTAAGTGAGCAGTTCTTC. Looking up the rest from reference TRBV7-3 and TRBJ2-1 gives the full variable domain: GAGVSQTPSNKVTEKGKYVELRCDPISGHTALYWYRQSLGQGPEFLIYFQGTGAADDSGLPNDRFFAVRPEGSVSTLKIQRTERGDSAVYLCASSTRGLSEQFFGPGTRLTVL.